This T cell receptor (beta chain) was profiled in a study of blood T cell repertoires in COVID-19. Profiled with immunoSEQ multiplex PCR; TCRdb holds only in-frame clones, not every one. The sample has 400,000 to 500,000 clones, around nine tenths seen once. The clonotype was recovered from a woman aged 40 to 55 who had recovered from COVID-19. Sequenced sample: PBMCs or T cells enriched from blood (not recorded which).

CDR3 amino acids: CASTRDFSYNEQFF. The CDR3 region has the DNA TGTGCCAGCACTCGGGACTTCTCCTACAATGAGCAGTTCTTC. The chain uses TRBV6-6 and TRBJ2-1; tentative D call: TRBD2 (6 bases). The length of the CDR3 is 14 residues. V was clipped by 7 bases and J by 0 bases, with 10 bases between them. Germline lookup yields CDR1 MNHNY and CDR2 SVGAGI (reference sequence).